The 24 T cell receptor beta chains below come from one sample, sequenced in a study of metastatic and nonmetastatic thyroid tumors. Patients underwent thyroid surgery, and none had received any treatment before it. TCRdb ran MiXCR on the PCR reads. Of about 28,000 clones listed, about 22% are singletons. Sequenced input: blood. These receptors were taken from a female donor with papillary thyroid cancer or a benign thyroid nodule (not recorded which). Some clones in this sample may be carry-over from other donors' samples.

About this clone itself: Germline is not matched at one junction end, which may reflect a read error. This chain links TRBV7-6 with TRBJ2-7; 7 positions agree with TRBD1. Germline CDR1 SGHVS, CDR2 FNYEAQ. The CDR3 has 20 amino acids. CDR3 DNA: TGTGCTAGCAGCTTGTGGGGACAGCGAATCGGGCGACATCGGACTCGGGAGCAGTACTTC. It translates to CASSLWGQRIGRHRTREQYF.

In its sample, this clone was seen a few times. This rearrangement joins TRBV19 to TRBJ2-7, with no clear D. The CDR3 has 14 residues. Germline CDR1 and CDR2: LNHDA and SQIVND (reference sequence). V lost 10 bases, J lost 0 bases, and 16 bases lay in between. The CDR3 protein is CATRHCGSSYEQYF. CDR3 DNA: TGTGCCACTAGACACTGCGGCAGCTCCTACGAGCAGTACTTC.

In its sample, this clone was seen many times. This rearrangement joins TRBV4-2 to TRBJ1-6; D uncertain. The CDR3 is made up of 15 amino acids. Germline CDR1 and CDR2: LGHNA and YNFKEQ. The V and J ends lost 0 bases and 7 bases respectively, with 10 bases between them. Written as DNA, the CDR3 is TGTGCCAGCAGCCAAGAACCAGGCGGAAATTCACCCCTCCACTTT. Amino acid sequence: CASSQEPGGNSPLHF.

In its sample, this clone was seen many times. The rearrangement links TRBV30 to TRBJ1-1; TRBD1 matches at 8 bases. The CDR3 spans 14 residues. The ends lost 4 bases at V and 0 bases at J; junction bases unmatched: 4. Germline lookup yields CDR1 GTSNPN and CDR2 SVGIG (reference sequence). The CDR3 bases are TGTGCCTGGACCCGGACAGGGCTGAACACTGAAGCTTTCTTT. Translation: CAWTRTGLNTEAFF.

The J gene is TRBJ2-7, the V gene TRBV2; 8 nucleotides line up with TRBD2. This CDR3 spans 16 amino acids. The V gene end was trimmed by 2 bases and the J gene end by 0 bases; junction bases not matched to a gene: 6. Looked up from germline, CDR1 is SNHLY and CDR2 is FYNNEI. CDR3 nucleotides: TGTGCCAGCAGTGAAAGTCTAGCGGGTGACTCCTACGAGCAGTACTTC. Translating it yields CASSESLAGDSYEQYF. Complete variable domain (other parts from reference TRBV2 and TRBJ2-7): EPEVTQTPSHQVTQMGQEVILRCVPISNHLYFYWYRQILGQKVEFLVSFYNNEISEKSEIFDDQFSVERPDGSNFTLKIRSTKLEDSAMYFCASSESLAGDSYEQYFGPGTRLTVT.

This clone was seen at least ten times. V usage is TRBV19 and J usage is TRBJ2-7, with 9 bases lining up with TRBD1. This CDR3 region has 15 residues. V gave up 4 bases and J gave up 6 bases; unmatched junction bases: 10. Germline loops: CDR1 LNHDA, CDR2 SQIVND (reference sequence). Here the CDR3 reads CASSTGTGIWGEQYF. In nucleotides, the CDR3 is TGTGCCAGTAGTACCGGGACAGGGATTTGGGGCGAGCAGTACTTC.

Points on this clone: One end of the junction varies from germline; a read error may be responsible. This chain connects TRBV4-3 to TRBJ2-7, with D tentatively TRBD1 or TRBD2 (6 bases each). CDR3 length: 11 amino acids. Looked up from germline, CDR1 is LGHNA and CDR2 is YSLEER. CDR3 protein: CASTQGGQQYF. CDR3 in DNA: TGCGCCAGCACCCAAGGGGGGCAGCAGTACTTC.

This chain joins TRBV7-6 and TRBJ2-7, with 7 bases that match TRBD1. This CDR3 contains 16 residues. CDR1 and CDR2 (germline): SGHVS, FNYEAQ. Trimming removed 2 bases from V and 0 bases from J; junction bases left unmatched: 7. CDR3 amino acids: CASSLCGQESSYEQYF. The DNA of the CDR3 is TGTGCCAGCAGCTTATGTGGACAGGAATCCTCCTACGAGCAGTACTTC.

Concerning this clone itself: One end of the junction fails to match germline, which may point to a read error. V and J are TRBV5-4 and TRBJ1-6; weak D call: TRBD1 (6 bases). The CDR3 runs 19 residues. Germline-derived CDR1 and CDR2 are SGHNT and YYREEE (reference sequence). The CDR3 sequence is CASSLKERRDIRYDSPLHF. DNA for the CDR3: TGTGCCAGCAGCTTAAAAGAACGCCGGGACATCCGTTATGATTCACCCCTCCACTTC.

This clone was seen ten or more times. The rearrangement uses TRBV30 and TRBJ1-1; a possible D gene is TRBD1 (6 bases). Trimming took 5 bases from V and 6 from J, leaving 19 bases between them. Looked up from germline, CDR1 is GTSNPN and CDR2 is SVGIG (reference sequence). The CDR3 runs 14 residues. CDR3 residues: CAWGGGQGSAEAFF. The CDR3 DNA reads TGTGCCTGGGGTGGCGGTCAGGGGTCGGCTGAAGCTTTCTTT.

This clone was counted ten times or more. The rearrangement joins TRBV12-3 or TRBV12-4 to TRBJ1-1; D gene ambiguous. Deletions cut 2 bases from V and 8 bases from J, with 12 bases between. There are 13 residues in the CDR3. CDR3 sequence (DNA): TGTGCCAGCAGTTTATCCGGCGCCCGGGAAGCTTTCTTT. Translated, it gives CASSLSGAREAFF.

This clone occurred many times. V usage is TRBV6-1 and J usage is TRBJ1-2; TRBD1 agrees at 8 bases. J lost 6 bases, V lost 4 bases, and 4 bases had no gene match. The CDR3 spans 13 residues. Germline V gene lookup returns CDR1 MNHNS and CDR2 SASEGT. The CDR3 DNA follows: TGTGCCAGCAGTGCAGGGGGCGCGAATGGCTACACCTTC. It translates to CASSAGGANGYTF.

This clone was detected ten times or more. The chain couples TRBV9 to TRBJ1-5; D uncertain. Germline V gives CDR1 SGDLS, CDR2 YYNGEE. The CDR3 is 15 amino acids. Between the trimmed V and J ends, which lost 0 bases and 6 bases, there was a span of 13 bases. The CDR3 region has the DNA TGTGCCAGCAGCGTAGGGGGAGGGATTGGTCAGCCCCAGCATTTT. Translated, it gives CASSVGGGIGQPQHF.

This clone ranks as medium-sized. The genes are TRBV11-2 and TRBJ2-7; D call uncertain. V lost 11 bases and J lost 1, with 21 bases in between. This CDR3 has 15 amino acids. Germline loops: CDR1 SGHAT, CDR2 FQNNGV. CDR3 sequence: CAQPGNPWASYEQYF. As DNA, the CDR3 is TGTGCCCAGCCGGGCAATCCTTGGGCATCCTACGAGCAGTACTTC.

This clone was seen at least ten times. CDR3 in amino acids: CASSGGHNEQFF. As DNA, the CDR3 is TGTGCCAGCAGCGGGGGCCACAATGAGCAGTTCTTC. V and J are TRBV9 and TRBJ2-1; TRBD1 might be the D (5 bases). The CDR3 consists of 12 residues. Germline assignment: CDR1 SGDLS and CDR2 YYNGEE. Between the trimmed V and J ends, which lost 3 bases and 5 bases, there was a span of 6 bases. The entire variable domain, with the rest obtained from reference TRBV9 and TRBJ2-1, is as follows: DSGVTQTPKHLITATGQRVTLRCSPRSGDLSVYWYQQSLDQGLQFLIQYYNGEERAKGNILERFSAQQFPDLHSELNLSSLELGDSALYFCASSGGHNEQFFGPGTRLTVL.

This clone has at least ten counts. This chain uses TRBV5-8 with TRBJ2-7; a weak D match, TRBD2 (7 bases). The CDR3 loop spans 11 amino acids. The germline V gene encodes CDR1 SGHTS and CDR2 YDEGEE. V was pared by 2 bases and J by 9 bases, with 9 bases between. CDR3 sequence reads: CASSLGGGQYF. For the CDR3, the DNA is TGTGCCAGCAGCTTAGGGGGGGGGCAGTACTTC.

This clone was seen at least ten times. The CDR3 region has the DNA TGTGCCAGCAGCTTAGCTTTGGACCCCCCGGATCCGGGCTATGGCTACACCTTC. Translated, it gives CASSLALDPPDPGYGYTF. The V call is TRBV7-6, the J call TRBJ1-2; D ambiguous. The CDR3 spans 18 residues. Germline V gene sequence: CDR1 SGHVS, CDR2 FNYEAQ. V was cut by 0 bases and J by 4 bases, with 21 bases left in between.

In its sample, this clone was seen many times. The chain is built from TRBV4-1 and TRBJ2-1, with D tentatively TRBD1 (5 bases). CDR1 is MGHRA and CDR2 is YSYEKL in the germline V gene. Trimming cost V 3 bases and J 12 bases, with 9 bases left between them. This CDR3 contains 11 residues. Written as DNA, the CDR3 is TGCGCCAGCAGCCAGTATAGGGGGCAGTTCTTC. As protein: CASSQYRGQFF.

This clone has a count of ten or more. The chain has TRBV9 and TRBJ2-7; 9 bases fit TRBD2. This CDR3 spans 16 amino acids. V trimming: 3 bases; J trimming: 6 bases; junction bases outside the gene matches: 13. The germline V gene has CDR1 SGDLS and CDR2 YYNGEE. The CDR3 spells CASSGTNSGSPGEQYF. In DNA, the CDR3 is TGTGCCAGCAGCGGCACCAATAGCGGGAGCCCAGGCGAGCAGTACTTC.

As regards this clone: Since a much larger clone is just one base distant, this may be a read error. V and J are TRBV9 and TRBJ2-5; D is perhaps TRBD2 (6 bases). Trimming pared 3 bases from V and 1 base from J, leaving 22 bases between. Germline V gives CDR1 SGDLS, CDR2 YYNGEE. This CDR3 spans 18 amino acids. DNA of the CDR3: TGTGCCAGCAGCGCCGAACCACAGACACTGGGAGGCCAAGAGACCCAGTACTTC. Translating it yields CASSAEPQTLGGQETQYF.

By proportion, this clone is medium-sized. This chain joins TRBV20-1 and TRBJ2-7; D possibly corresponds to TRBD2 (6 bases). The ends were cut back, 5 bases at V and 6 bases at J, with 23 bases in the middle. This CDR3 comprises 15 residues. Per germline, CDR1 DFQATT and CDR2 SNEGSKA (reference sequence). In nucleotides, the CDR3 is TGCAGTGCTTCCACCCATTTTATCGGGAGACGCGAGCAGTACTTC. Protein: CSASTHFIGRREQYF.

This chain connects TRBV6-2 or TRBV6-3 to TRBJ2-1; the match to TRBD2 covers 8 bases. CDR3 length: 15 amino acids. CDR1 MNHEY and CDR2 SVGEGT come from the germline V gene. The J segment lost 7 bases and the V segment lost 4 bases, leaving 9 bases of the junction unmatched. This CDR3 reads CASSFPAGGLNEQFF. For the CDR3, the DNA is TGTGCCAGCAGTTTCCCGGCGGGGGGATTAAATGAGCAGTTCTTC.

This clone was found many times. The chain uses TRBV27 and TRBJ2-2; TRBD1 agrees at 8 bases. V shed 1 base and J 1 base; nucleotides not matched to a gene: 14. Germline loops: CDR1 MNHEY, CDR2 SMNVEV (reference sequence). CDR3 length: 20 amino acids. The CDR3, as DNA: TGTGCCAGCAGTTTATTAAGGACAGGGAATATGGGGATGAACACCGGGGAGCTGTTTTTT. It yields the protein CASSLLRTGNMGMNTGELFF.

This clone has a count of ten or more. The rearrangement links TRBV18 to TRBJ1-2; perhaps TRBD1 as D (5 bases). V lost 2 bases, J lost 1 base, and 11 bases lay in between. Germline values: CDR1 KGHSH, CDR2 LQKENI. The CDR3 covers 15 residues. The CDR3 DNA reads as TGTGCCAGCTCACCAGGGACGTTCAATAACTATGGCTACACCTTC. Translation gives CASSPGTFNNYGYTF.